This T cell receptor beta chain is from a study of T cells after posttransplantation cyclophosphamide. Study-level results: After PTCy, TRB diversity resembled that of CNI/methotrexate controls.

Details on this clone: As yet, its antigen is unknown.

V was pared by 6 bases and J by 4 bases, with 5 bases of the junction left unmatched. The CDR3 consists of 15 residues. Repertoires were generated with immunoSEQ multiplex PCR, while TCRdb's copy carries only in-frame clones and drops some. The data show over 25,000 clones, with none appearing a single time. Sequenced input: PBMCs. The chain employs TRBV12-3 or TRBV12-4 and TRBJ2-5; TRBD2 matches 13 bases. This sequence was found in a woman aged 55 to 70 in good health, CMV-negative, and a related stem cell transplant donor. CDR3 sequence (DNA): TGTGCCAGCAGCCCAGGACTAGCGGGGGTAGAGACCCAGTACTTC. It specifies CASSPGLAGVETQYF.